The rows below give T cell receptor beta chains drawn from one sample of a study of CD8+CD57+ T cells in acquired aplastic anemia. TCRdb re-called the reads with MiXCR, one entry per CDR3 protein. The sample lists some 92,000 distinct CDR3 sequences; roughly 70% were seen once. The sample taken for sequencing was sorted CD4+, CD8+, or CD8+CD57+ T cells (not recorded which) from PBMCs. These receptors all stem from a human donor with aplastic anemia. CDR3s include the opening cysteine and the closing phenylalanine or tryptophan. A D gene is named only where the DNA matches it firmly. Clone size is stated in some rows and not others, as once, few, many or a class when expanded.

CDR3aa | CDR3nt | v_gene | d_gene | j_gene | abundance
CSARQGARGYTF | TGCAGTGCTAGACAGGGGGCGCGAGGCTACACCTTC | TRBV20-1 | TRBD1 | TRBJ1-2 | few
CSVVKGGNEQFF | TGCAGCGTTGTGAAGGGTGGGAATGAGCAGTTCTTC | TRBV29-1 | NA | TRBJ2-1 | NA
CASSYDTAGANVLTF | TGTGCCAGCAGCTATGATACAGCGGGGGCCAACGTCCTGACTTTC | TRBV7-8 | NA | TRBJ2-6 | NA
CSARDGGHHNCGYTF | TGCAGTGCTAGAGATGGGGGACATCATAACTGTGGCTACACCTTC | TRBV20-1 | NA | TRBJ1-2 | NA
CASSRPGTGFPDTQYF | TGTGCCAGCAGTCGTCCCGGGACAGGGTTCCCCGATACGCAGTATTTT | TRBV12-3/TRBV12-4 | TRBD1 | TRBJ2-3 | many
CASSREDRPSTDTQYF | TGCGCCAGCAGCCGCGAGGACAGGCCCAGCACAGATACGCAGTATTTT | TRBV10-1 | TRBD1 | TRBJ2-3 | NA
CSAEGLAGSCEQYF | TGCAGTGCCGAGGGACTAGCGGGATCCTGCGAGCAGTACTTC | TRBV20-1 | TRBD2 | TRBJ2-7 | NA
CSARDSRQGDLSPLHF | TGCAGTGCTAGAGATTCTCGGCAGGGAGATCTTTCACCCCTCCACTTT | TRBV20-1 | NA | TRBJ1-6 | NA
CASSFTQVYTFSGANVLTF | TGCGCCAGCAGCTTTACACAGGTGTACACTTTCTCTGGGGCCAACGTCCTGACTTTC | TRBV5-1 | NA | TRBJ2-6 | many
CASEPGRRNSPLHF | TGTGCCAGCGAACCGGGACGTAGGAATTCACCCCTCCACTTT | TRBV5-6 | NA | TRBJ1-6 | NA
CASSVAGTSGTQDTQYF | TGTGCCAGCAGCGTAGCTGGGACTAGCGGGACTCAGGATACGCAGTATTTT | TRBV9 | TRBD2 | TRBJ2-3 | NA
CATSREEGDGYTF | TGTGCCACCAGCAGAGAGGAAGGGGATGGCTACACCTTC | TRBV15 | NA | TRBJ1-2 | NA